The rows below give T cell receptor beta chains drawn from one sample of a study of T cell responses to AZD1222 COVID-19 vaccine. TCRdb's copy holds only in-frame clones and misses some; the assay was immunoSEQ multiplex PCR. The sample includes about 54,000 clones, more than 80% of them seen just once. The starting material was peripheral blood, obtained 28 days after the second AZD1222 dose. Source of these receptors: an adult who received the AZD1222 COVID-19 vaccine. The conserved cysteine and the conserved F or W are not part of the CDR3 here.

V	J	CDR3
TRBV7-9	TRBJ1-1	ASSDPSLRNTEAF
TRBV3-1/TRBV3-2	TRBJ1-6	ASSFYEDRFHSPLH
TRBV7-2	TRBJ2-7	ASSWGQGAYEQY
TRBV6-2/TRBV6-3	TRBJ2-5	ASSYNREPATQY
TRBV7-9	TRBJ2-7	ASSPPGQGGEQY
TRBV21-1	TRBJ1-4	ASSLHRGKLF
TRBV19	TRBJ1-4	ATIGQEREKLF
TRBV3-1/TRBV3-2	TRBJ2-5	ASSLHRETQY
TRBV27	TRBJ2-1	ASRTGGGSEQF
TRBV6-5	TRBJ2-7	ASRKTSFEQY
TRBV4-1	TRBJ2-3	ASSQEWLAGADTQY
TRBV5-6	TRBJ1-1	ASSFASVPLVEAF
TRBV30	TRBJ1-3	AWGPRESGNTIY
TRBV24-1	TRBJ2-5	ATSDLSQETQY
TRBV19	TRBJ2-5	ASSHGRETQY
TRBV19	TRBJ1-2	ASSISWGADGYT
TRBV3-1/TRBV3-2	TRBJ1-2	ASSLGTGTIYGYT
TRBV18	TRBJ2-5	ASSLSGPQETQY
TRBV19	TRBJ1-2	ASSTDRDYGYT
TRBV28	TRBJ1-2	ASLGYGYGYT
TRBV11-1	TRBJ2-5	ASSRASGAQETQY
TRBV6-2/TRBV6-3	TRBJ2-2	ASSPTGVLNTGELF
TRBV10-3	TRBJ2-1	ATGASGDSYNEQF
TRBV27	TRBJ2-1	ASSSLAGSSYNEQF
TRBV6-4	TRBJ2-7	ASSEASGDITMQY
TRBV6-2/TRBV6-3	TRBJ2-4	ASSYPSGGTILAKNIQY
TRBV2	TRBJ1-5	ASNVLREGDQPQH
TRBV3-1/TRBV3-2	TRBJ2-7	ASSQGTGYEQY
TRBV15	TRBJ1-5	ATSRDREGNQPQH
TRBV13	TRBJ1-2	ASSSTGLGYT
TRBV25-1	TRBJ2-1	ASSEYIGSSYNEQF
TRBV11-2	TRBJ2-1	ASSFAGGGANEQF
TRBV20-1	TRBJ1-1	SASDPWLMNTEAF
TRBV7-2	TRBJ1-6	ASSETGTGNSPLH
TRBV7-2	TRBJ1-1	ASSPRLIGSSTEAF
TRBV18	TRBJ2-1	ASSRQSGAGGPNEQF
TRBV7-2	TRBJ2-5	ASSDGQLETQY
TRBV4-2	TRBJ2-5	ASSQDPTGRKTQY
TRBV11-1	TRBJ2-1	ASSPRLAGNEQF
TRBV12-3/TRBV12-4	TRBJ1-1	ASSPGWNTEAF
TRBV6-1	TRBJ1-1	ASSEALPGARAF
TRBV29-1	TRBJ2-1	SVAGTGIADEQF
TRBV11-3	TRBJ1-1	ASSLGVTGGTEAF
TRBV29-1	TRBJ2-7	SVGTGTYKQY
TRBV14	TRBJ2-7	ASSHQGAGASYEQY
TRBV5-1	TRBJ1-4	ASSFGATNEKLF